The 23 T cell receptor beta chains below come from one sample, sequenced in a study of spatial heterogeneity in lung cancer. Time point meaning: sample taken at primary tumor resection. One entry per CDR3 protein, called by TCRdb with MiXCR from the 5' RACE reads. The table records around 63,000 distinct CDR3 sequences, roughly 6.4% of them present only once. The sequencing here drew on PBMCs, taken at surgery. The receptors shown here come from a female donor with early-stage non-small cell lung cancer.

This clonotype was seen at least ten times. J is TRBJ1-1 and V is TRBV28, with D perhaps matching TRBD1 (6 bases). Germline V gene data show CDR1 as MDHEN and CDR2 as SYDVKM. There are 15 residues in the CDR3. The V end lost 6 bases, the J end lost 3 bases, and 17 bases lay between the germline ends. CDR3 sequence reads: CASRVPGALDTEAFF. CDR3 DNA: TGTGCCAGCAGGGTGCCGGGGGCATTGGACACTGAAGCTTTCTTT.

The chain uses TRBV5-1 and TRBJ2-7, with 9 positions matching TRBD2. This CDR3 is built from 15 residues. Germline V gene data show CDR1 as SGHRS and CDR2 as YFSETQ. V was pared by 0 bases and J by 5 bases, with 6 bases of the junction left unmatched. CDR3 DNA: TGCGCCAGCAGCTTGGGTGTTAGCGGGAGTGACGAGCAGTACTTC. Amino acids: CASSLGVSGSDEQYF.

The J gene is TRBJ1-1, the V gene TRBV30; D is uncertain. The CDR3 loop spans 15 amino acids. V was shortened by 2 bases and J by 1 base, with 14 bases between the two germline ends. The germline V gene encodes CDR1 GTSNPN and CDR2 SVGIG (reference sequence). The CDR3 spells CAWSPKVISNTEAFF. CDR3 nucleotides: TGTGCCTGGAGTCCCAAAGTTATTTCGAACACTGAAGCTTTCTTT.

This clonotype was detected ten times or more. This chain uses TRBV28 with TRBJ2-1; 7 nucleotides match TRBD1. The germline CDR1 and CDR2 sequences are MDHEN and SYDVKM. Trimming at V came to 5 bases and at J to 7 bases, leaving 17 bases not matched to a gene. CDR3 length: 17 residues. The CDR3 spells CASSPGTATDYSNEQFF. The CDR3 coding sequence is TGTGCCAGCAGTCCCGGGACAGCTACAGATTATTCGAATGAGCAGTTCTTC.

Regarding this clonotype: One junction end disagrees with the germline gene, perhaps due to a read error. The chain employs TRBV6-1 and TRBJ1-1; 8 bases fit TRBD1. CDR3 length equals 14 residues. Germline V gene sequence: CDR1 MNHNS, CDR2 SASEGT. The CDR3 DNA is TGTGCCAGCAGCCGACAGGGGAAAGGCACTGAAGCTCTCTTT. Amino acids: CASSRQGKGTEALF.

The chain employs TRBV28 and TRBJ1-2; 7 bases align to TRBD1. CDR3 length: 14 amino acids. The V and J ends lost 6 bases and 8 bases, in that order; junction bases with no gene match: 12. Germline V CDR1 and CDR2: MDHEN, SYDVKM. CDR3 region: CASSLPRGKGGYTF. The DNA for the CDR3 is TGTGCCAGCAGCCTACCCAGGGGGAAAGGAGGCTACACCTTC.

Ten or more counts support this clonotype. The chain carries TRBV27 and TRBJ2-7; a possible D gene is TRBD2 (6 bases). CDR3 size: 18 residues. V lost 3 bases to trimming and J lost 1 base, with 22 bases between them. Germline lookup yields CDR1 MNHEY and CDR2 SMNVEV (reference sequence). This chain's CDR3 is CASSFPTPRLGPSYEQYF. CDR3 nucleotides: TGTGCCAGCAGTTTCCCAACCCCGCGACTAGGGCCTTCCTACGAGCAGTACTTC.

This clonotype occurred many times. V usage is TRBV30 and J usage is TRBJ1-2, with D unresolved. This CDR3 contains 12 residues. Germline lookup yields CDR1 GTSNPN and CDR2 SVGIG (reference sequence). V was pared by 1 base and J by 2 bases, with 5 bases between. CDR3 residues: CAWSGVNYGYTF. CDR3 DNA: TGTGCCTGGAGTGGTGTGAACTATGGCTACACCTTC.

DNA of the CDR3: TGTGCCAGCAGCCCCAGGACAGCCAGCCACTCTGGGGCCAACGTCCTGACTTTC. Translated: CASSPRTASHSGANVLTF. This chain links TRBV7-9 with TRBJ2-6; tentatively, D is TRBD1 (6 bases). Germline values: CDR1 SEHNR, CDR2 FQNEAQ (reference sequence). V lost 5 bases to trimming and J lost 0 bases, with 17 bases between them. This CDR3 has 18 amino acids.

The chain joins TRBV7-9 to TRBJ2-7; 7 positions match TRBD2. The CDR3 runs 13 residues. Germline V gene data show CDR1 as SEHNR and CDR2 as FQNEAQ (reference sequence). Trimming took 6 bases from V and 3 from J; bases not matched to a gene: 5. The CDR3 DNA follows: TGTGCCAGCAGTGCCGGGAGGTACTACGAGCAGTACTTC. Its translation is CASSAGRYYEQYF. The complete variable domain, with remaining parts taken from reference TRBV7-9 and TRBJ2-7, reads DTGVSQNPRHKITKRGQNVTFRCDPISEHNRLYWYRQTLGQGPEFLTYFQNEAQLEKSRLLSDRFSAERPKGSFSTLEIQRTEQGDSAMYLCASSAGRYYEQYFGPGTRLTVT.

This clonotype was observed at least ten times. This chain links TRBV7-3 with TRBJ2-5; D is possibly TRBD1 (5 bases). Germline V gene lookup returns CDR1 SGHTA and CDR2 FQGTGA. V was shortened by 4 bases and J by 2 bases, with 14 bases between the two germline ends. The CDR3 runs to 15 residues. This chain's CDR3 is CASSYTGRAQETQYF. DNA for the CDR3: TGTGCCAGCAGCTATACAGGCAGGGCACAAGAGACCCAGTACTTC.

This clonotype was detected a few times. The CDR3 loop reads CASSLNNVEVQYF. Written as DNA, the CDR3 is TGTGCCAGCAGTTTAAATAATGTGGAGGTTCAGTACTTC. The chain joins TRBV12-3 or TRBV12-4 to TRBJ2-4; D perhaps matches TRBD2 (5 bases). V lost 2 bases and J lost 11, with 13 bases in between. The CDR3 length is 13 residues.

This clonotype occurred many times. The rearrangement links TRBV13 to TRBJ2-1; D perhaps matches TRBD2 (6 bases). This CDR3 has 18 residues. Germline V gene lookup returns CDR1 PRHDT and CDR2 FYEKMQ (reference sequence). V gave up 4 bases and J gave up 8 bases, with 27 bases separating them. CDR3 in DNA: TGTGCCAGCAGCTCCACAGGCGCGGGGCTCATAAAGGGCCATGAGCAGTTCTTC. Its translation: CASSSTGAGLIKGHEQFF.

The gene calls are TRBV4-2 and TRBJ2-2; D might be TRBD1 (7 bases). This CDR3 is built from 18 residues. The V and J ends lost 6 bases and 5 bases respectively, with 25 bases between them. From germline, CDR1 is LGHNA and CDR2 YNFKEQ. The CDR3 nucleotides are TGTGCCAGCAGGAGAAGACAGGGCCCAGCCAGCGGGACCGGGGAGCTGTTTTTT. This sequence encodes CASRRRQGPASGTGELFF.

V is TRBV7-2 and J is TRBJ1-3; possibly TRBD1 for D (5 bases). Trimming took 5 bases from V and 4 from J, leaving 9 bases between them. CDR3 length: 13 amino acids. CDR1 and CDR2 (germline): SGHTA, FQGNSA. The CDR3, as DNA: TGTGCCAGCAGCCCAGGGCTGGGAAACACCATATATTTT. Amino acid sequence: CASSPGLGNTIYF.

Worth noting for this clonotype: This could be a read error, since a much larger clone is one nucleotide away. Here the CDR3 omits its conserved ending phenylalanine or tryptophan, so a read error is the likely source. The genes are TRBV5-1 and TRBJ2-5, with 10 bases that match TRBD2. From germline, CDR1 is SGHRS and CDR2 YFSETQ. The CDR3 is made up of 15 amino acids. The trim removed 2 bases at V and 5 bases at J, leaving 6 bases unmatched. The CDR3 protein is CASSFLAGGPETQYL. CDR3 coding DNA: TGCGCCAGCAGCTTTTTAGCGGGAGGTCCCGAGACCCAGTACCTC.

The sample holds many counts of this clonotype. The rearrangement joins TRBV28 to TRBJ1-5; D is perhaps TRBD1 (5 bases). The germline V gene has CDR1 MDHEN and CDR2 SYDVKM. V was trimmed by 2 bases and J by 4 bases, leaving 18 bases between them. The CDR3 has 17 residues. This CDR3 is CASSLRTRGVRNQPQHF. The CDR3 nucleotides read TGTGCCAGCAGTTTAAGGACCCGAGGGGTTCGGAATCAGCCCCAGCATTTT.

In its sample, this clonotype was seen many times. The chain uses TRBV7-9 and TRBJ2-1; D not resolved. The germline V gene encodes CDR1 SEHNR and CDR2 FQNEAQ (reference sequence). The CDR3 is 11 residues long. The V end was cut by 4 bases, the J end by 8 bases, with 6 bases between. The CDR3 here is CASSSWDEQFF. CDR3 nucleotide sequence: TGTGCCAGCAGCTCCTGGGATGAGCAGTTCTTC.

This clonotype was counted many times. The chain carries TRBV11-2 and TRBJ2-5; TRBD1 is a possible D gene (7 bases). From germline, CDR1 is SGHAT and CDR2 FQNNGV. V lost 7 bases to trimming and J lost 4 bases, with 16 bases between them. The CDR3 runs 14 residues. CDR3 sequence: CASTRGNRGETQYF. In DNA, the CDR3 is TGTGCCAGCACCCGGGGGAACAGGGGAGAGACCCAGTACTTC.

With regard to this clonotype: A much more abundant neighbour one base away suggests this may be a read error. The gene calls are TRBV4-1 and TRBJ2-3, with 9 bases that match TRBD1. V gave up 5 bases and J gave up 3 bases; unmatched junction bases: 12. The germline V gene encodes CDR1 MGHRA and CDR2 YSYEKL. The CDR3 runs to 17 residues. The CDR3 loop is CASSSLQIGTGTDTQYF. CDR3 bases: TGCGCCAGCAGCTCTCTTCAAATCGGGACAGGGACAGATACGCAGTATTTT.

This clonotype was counted many times. V is TRBV7-2 and J is TRBJ2-1, with D hard to call. The CDR3 is 14 amino acids. CDR1 is SGHTA and CDR2 is FQGNSA in the germline V gene. V was shortened by 4 bases and J by 7 bases, with 14 bases between the two germline ends. The CDR3 spells CASSSSPGPNEQFF. CDR3 bases: TGTGCCAGCAGCTCCTCCCCGGGCCCTAATGAGCAGTTCTTC.

A word on this clonotype: A much larger clone differs by one base, so this may be a read error. The rearrangement joins TRBV4-1 to TRBJ1-1; D not resolved. The germline CDR1 and CDR2 sequences are MGHRA and YSYEKL. The CDR3 loop spans 15 amino acids. The CDR3 region is CANSQATARGVEAFF. CDR3 DNA: TGCGCCAACAGCCAAGCAACCGCCCGGGGAGTCGAAGCTTTCTTT.

The rearrangement joins TRBV19 to TRBJ2-7, with 9 bases matching TRBD1. Germline V gives CDR1 LNHDA, CDR2 SQIVND (reference sequence). V lost 0 bases to trimming and J lost 5 bases; unmatched junction nucleotides: 5. The CDR3 has 15 residues. Written as DNA, the CDR3 is TGTGCCAGTAGTATAGAGGACAGGGGATGTGACGAGCAGTACGTC. This encodes CASSIEDRGCDEQYV.